This is a list of T cell receptor beta chains from one sample in a study of blood T cell repertoires in COVID-19. Generated by immunoSEQ multiplex PCR, the TCRdb table keeps only in-frame clones and is missing some. The sample has under 200,000 clones, 85% to 90% seen once. Sequencing was performed on peripheral blood. The receptor source for this set is a young man with active or convalescent COVID-19. Each CDR3 is given with its conserved first and last residue. The D gene is left open where the match is weak. Size is omitted from some rows. Given values are once, few, many or a class for expanded clones.

TRBJ2-1	NA	TRBD2	TRBV7-7	TGTGCTAGCAGCCCCCGGACTAGTTCCTACAATGAGCAGTTCTTC	CASSPRTSSYNEQFF
TRBJ1-2	NA	NA	TRBV6-2/TRBV6-3	TGTGCCAGCAGTTACCAGCCGGACAGAGATGGCTACACCTTC	CASSYQPDRDGYTF
TRBJ1-6	NA	NA	TRBV21-1	TGTGCCAGCTCCCTGGGCGGGGGCCACTCACCCCTCCACTTT	CASSLGGGHSPLHF
TRBJ2-1	once	NA	TRBV4-2	TGTGCCAGCAGGATGGAGTGGACAGAGTACAATGAGCAGTTCTTC	CASRMEWTEYNEQFF
TRBJ2-2	NA	TRBD2	TRBV4-2	TGTGCCAGCAGCCAAGGTGTTCGAGACGGGGGGACCGGGGAGCTGTTTTTT	CASSQGVRDGGTGELFF
TRBJ1-1	NA	NA	TRBV5-1	TGCGCCAGCAGTTCGGCCCCAGGGGCGGGTGGGAACACTGAAGCTTTCTTT	CASSSAPGAGGNTEAFF
TRBJ2-1	NA	NA	TRBV5-4	TGTGCCAGCAGCTTGGGGGGCGGGGTGTCCTACAATGAGCAGTTCTTC	CASSLGGGVSYNEQFF
TRBJ2-4	NA	NA	TRBV5-4	TGTGCCAGCAGCTTGTTCCACCAGGTGGGAGACATTCAGTACTTC	CASSLFHQVGDIQYF
TRBJ2-3	NA	TRBD2	TRBV24-1	TGTGCCACCAGTGATTACCCGGGACTAGGAGATACGCAGTATTTT	CATSDYPGLGDTQYF
TRBJ2-7	few	NA	TRBV14	TGTGCCAGCAGCCAAGAGAATAGCTTCTACGAGCAGTACTTC	CASSQENSFYEQYF
TRBJ2-1	NA	NA	TRBV29-1	TGCAGCGTTAATTTACAAAGCTCCTACAATGAGCAGTTCTTC	CSVNLQSSYNEQFF
TRBJ1-1	NA	TRBD1	TRBV11-1	TGTGCCAGCAGCTCCCGACAGGGGCGGGAGGCTTTCTTT	CASSSRQGREAFF
TRBJ1-2	NA	NA	TRBV7-9	TGTGCCAGCAGCTTAGGACAAAGCTATGGCTACACCTTC	CASSLGQSYGYTF
TRBJ1-5	NA	NA	TRBV7-2	TGTGCCAGCAGCCCTCGGGGGGATCAGCCCCAGCATTTT	CASSPRGDQPQHF
TRBJ2-3	NA	TRBD2	TRBV28	TGTGCCAGCAGTTTTTCGCCTGTGAAAATAGCGGGAGGCCGAGCAACCACAGATACGCAGTATTTT	CASSFSPVKIAGGRATTDTQYF
TRBJ1-1	few	NA	TRBV5-1	TGCGCCAGCAGCTTGGGAGGGTCTCGGGCTGAAGCTTTCTTT	CASSLGGSRAEAFF
TRBJ1-2	NA	TRBD1	TRBV20-1	TGCAGTGCTAGTGGGGGACAGGGGATAGGCTACACCTTC	CSASGGQGIGYTF
TRBJ1-2	NA	NA	TRBV7-8	TGTGCCAGCAGCTTAGTGCGGACAGAGCCCCCCAACTATGGCTACACCTTC	CASSLVRTEPPNYGYTF
TRBJ2-5	NA	TRBD1	TRBV7-2	TGTGCCAGCCTGGACAGGGAGAGCCAAGAGACCCAGTACTTC	CASLDRESQETQYF
TRBJ2-7	NA	TRBD2	TRBV7-2	TGTGCCAGCAGCTCGTCTAGCGGCACCTACGAGCAGTACTTC	CASSSSSGTYEQYF
TRBJ1-1	NA	NA	TRBV29-1	TGCAGCGGTCACCAGGGGATTGAAGCTTTCTTT	CSGHQGIEAFF
TRBJ1-1	NA	NA	TRBV11-2	TGTGCCAGCAGCTTCGGGGAGATTGAAGCTTTCTTT	CASSFGEIEAFF
TRBJ1-1	NA	TRBD1	TRBV10-2	TGCGCCAGCAGTGATCCGGGACAGGGGTTCACTGAAGCTTTCTTT	CASSDPGQGFTEAFF
TRBJ2-7	NA	TRBD1	TRBV2	TGTGCCAGCCGAGGGACAGAGACGTACGAGCAGTACTTC	CASRGTETYEQYF
TRBJ2-3	NA	TRBD2	TRBV5-4	TGTGCCAGCAGCTTAGAGGGCGGGGGGGATACGCAGTATTTT	CASSLEGGGDTQYF
TRBJ2-3	NA	TRBD1	TRBV13	TGTGCCAGCAGCTTAGAGGTGGGACAGTACACAGATACGCAGTATTTT	CASSLEVGQYTDTQYF
TRBJ1-1	NA	NA	TRBV5-1	TGCGCCAGCAGCTCTAGACCAGGGGAGAACACTGAAGCTTTCTTT	CASSSRPGENTEAFF
TRBJ2-1	NA	NA	TRBV6-5	TGTGCCACCACCGCTACAGGATACTCCTACAATGAGCAGTTCTTC	CATTATGYSYNEQFF
TRBJ1-2	NA	TRBD1	TRBV2	TGTGCCAGCAGGGAGATCGGGACAGGCAATGGCTACACCTTC	CASREIGTGNGYTF
TRBJ1-6	NA	NA	TRBV6-5	TGTGCCAGCAGTTACTCGTTTACAGGGAATTCACCCCTCCACTTT	CASSYSFTGNSPLHF
TRBJ2-1	NA	NA	TRBV7-8	TGTGCCAGCAGCTTAGGTCCCAGGGGCAATGAGCAGTTCTTC	CASSLGPRGNEQFF
TRBJ1-1	NA	NA	TRBV19	TGTGCCAGTAGTGCGACAGGCGGCGGCACTGAAGCTTTCTTT	CASSATGGGTEAFF
TRBJ2-7	NA	NA	TRBV27	TGTGCCAGCAGTTTATCCCTTTCCTACGAGCAGTACTTC	CASSLSLSYEQYF
TRBJ2-7	NA	TRBD2	TRBV14	TGTGCCAGCAGCCAATGGGGACTACTCAACTACGAGCAGTACTTC	CASSQWGLLNYEQYF